The 18 T cell receptor beta chains listed next were all sequenced from one sample in a study of T cells in Graves' hyperthyroidism and ophthalmopathy. Authors of the study amplified TCR beta CDR3 regions from RNA transcripts. The HTBI set primed first-round TCR CDR3 RT-PCR. TCRdb re-derived calls from the multiplex PCR reads in MiXCR, one entry per CDR3 protein. The table has under 350,000 distinct CDR3 sequences, over 20% seen once; the top ten hold around half. Specimen: blood. Receptors originate from a woman in her 50s with Graves' hyperthyroidism.

This clonotype has at least ten counts. The chain links TRBV30 to TRBJ2-3, with a weak D call TRBD1 (5 bases). Germline CDR1 GTSNPN, CDR2 SVGIG (reference sequence). V was trimmed by 4 bases and J by 6 bases, leaving 11 bases between them. The CDR3 loop spans 12 amino acids. The CDR3 loop reads CAWTSGADTQYF. Here the CDR3 DNA reads TGTGCCTGGACTTCTGGGGCGGATACGCAGTATTTT.

This clonotype has a count of ten or more. The chain has TRBV10-3 and TRBJ2-7; D ambiguous. V was clipped by 0 bases and J by 7 bases, with 7 bases between them. Germline-derived CDR1 and CDR2 are ENHRY and SYGVKD. The CDR3 is made up of 12 amino acids. The CDR3, as DNA: TGTGCCATCAGTGAGTCCACCAGGGAGCAGTACTTC. The encoded protein is CAISESTREQYF.

This chain joins TRBV27 and TRBJ1-4; D gene uncertain. In germline, CDR1 is MNHEY, CDR2 SMNVEV (reference sequence). The CDR3 is made up of 15 amino acids. V was shortened by 0 bases and J by 8 bases, with 13 bases between the two germline ends. CDR3 residues: CASSLSGTHGEKLFF. CDR3 nucleotides: TGTGCCAGCAGTTTATCGGGAACCCACGGGGAAAAACTGTTTTTT.

This clonotype has at least ten counts. The chain is built from TRBV20-1 and TRBJ2-7; D gene ambiguous. The CDR3 has 13 residues. V was clipped by 3 bases and J by 2 bases, with 11 bases between them. Germline V gene lookup returns CDR1 DFQATT and CDR2 SNEGSKA (reference sequence). The CDR3 protein is CSASSRVAYEQYF. The CDR3 DNA is TGCAGTGCTAGTTCAAGGGTAGCCTACGAGCAGTACTTC.

This clonotype was observed a handful of times. V and J are TRBV5-1 and TRBJ2-2; possible D gene TRBD2, 6 bases. The CDR3 is 16 residues long. Trimming left V 2 bases short and J 5 bases short, with 16 bases between. The V gene's germline CDR1 is SGHRS and CDR2 YFSETQ. CDR3: CASSFKGAGTTGELFF. The CDR3 DNA follows: TGCGCCAGCAGCTTTAAAGGAGCGGGTACAACCGGGGAGCTGTTTTTT. Full variable domain (missing parts from reference TRBV5-1 and TRBJ2-2): KAGVTQTPRYLIKTRGQQVTLSCSPISGHRSVSWYQQTPGQGLQFLFEYFSETQRNKGNFPGRFSGRQFSNSRSEMNVSTLELGDSALYLCASSFKGAGTTGELFFGEGSRLTVL.

This clonotype was counted many times. V is TRBV4-1 and J is TRBJ2-5; D is undetermined. Trimming took 9 bases from V and 1 from J, leaving 9 bases between them. The germline gives CDR1 MGHRA, CDR2 YSYEKL. The CDR3 totals 12 residues. CDR3 nucleotide sequence: TGCGCCAGTTCAGACACCCAAGAGACCCAGTACTTC. Translating gives CASSDTQETQYF.

The rearrangement uses TRBV18 and TRBJ2-2, with D perhaps matching TRBD2 (6 bases). V was clipped by 6 bases and J by 3 bases, with 17 bases between them. CDR1 is KGHSH, CDR2 LQKENI, per germline. The CDR3 has 16 residues. This chain's CDR3 is CASSPPRDFYTGELFF. Here the CDR3 DNA reads TGTGCCAGCTCTCCTCCCCGGGACTTCTACACCGGGGAGCTGTTTTTT. The full variable domain, rest sourced from reference TRBV18 and TRBJ2-2, is NAGVMQNPRHLVRRRGQEARLRCSPMKGHSHVYWYRQLPEEGLKFMVYLQKENIIDESGMPKERFSAEFPKEGPSILRIQQVVRGDSAAYFCASSPPRDFYTGELFFGEGSRLTVL.

Only a few counts were recorded for this clonotype. The V call is TRBV5-1, the J call TRBJ1-2; D may be TRBD1 (6 bases). This CDR3 has 14 residues. Trimming pared 4 bases from V and 6 bases from J, leaving 16 bases between. CDR1 is SGHRS and CDR2 is YFSETQ in the germline V gene. CDR3 nucleotide sequence: TGCGCCAGCAGCCAAGACAGGAGATTTAATGGCTACACCTTC. Amino acids: CASSQDRRFNGYTF.

This clonotype was observed at least ten times. This chain links TRBV28 with TRBJ2-3; D perhaps matches TRBD1 (5 bases). Trimming removed 7 bases at V and 2 bases at J, with 16 bases between. This CDR3 region has 15 residues. The germline gives CDR1 MDHEN, CDR2 SYDVKM. CDR3 DNA sequence: TGTGCCAGCACCGCCTCAGGGATACACACAGATACGCAGTATTTT. Amino acid sequence: CASTASGIHTDTQYF.

The chain has TRBV10-3 and TRBJ1-5, with D tentatively TRBD1 (5 bases). The CDR3 loop spans 14 amino acids. Trimming removed 4 bases from V and 3 bases from J, with 10 bases in between. CDR1 is ENHRY, CDR2 SYGVKD, per germline. CDR3 sequence: CAISAVGDNQPQHF. Here the CDR3 DNA reads TGTGCCATCAGTGCGGTAGGGGACAATCAGCCCCAGCATTTT.

At least ten counts were recorded for this clonotype. CDR3 DNA: TGCGCCAGCAGCTTGGCGGGGGGGGGAGGGTTCTACGAGCAGTACTTC. It specifies CASSLAGGGGFYEQYF. The rearrangement joins TRBV5-1 to TRBJ2-7, with TRBD2 matching 8 bases. Germline trimming cut 0 bases from V and 3 bases from J; bases unmatched to any gene: 8. The germline CDR1 and CDR2 sequences are SGHRS and YFSETQ. This CDR3 has 16 residues. Supplemented by reference TRBV5-1 and TRBJ2-7, the full variable domain reads KAGVTQTPRYLIKTRGQQVTLSCSPISGHRSVSWYQQTPGQGLQFLFEYFSETQRNKGNFPGRFSGRQFSNSRSEMNVSTLELGDSALYLCASSLAGGGGFYEQYFGPGTRLTVT.

This clonotype occurred once. The chain has TRBV2 and TRBJ1-3; 9 nucleotides match TRBD1. CDR1 is SNHLY and CDR2 is FYNNEI in the germline V gene. The CDR3 sequence is 18 residues long. With V trimmed by 5 bases and J by 2 bases, 13 bases remained unmatched. The CDR3 is CASSRTGENTGAGNTIYF. DNA of the CDR3: TGTGCCAGCAGTCGGACAGGGGAAAACACCGGGGCTGGAAACACCATATATTTT.

This clonotype has a count of ten or more. The V gene is TRBV20-1, the J gene TRBJ2-7, with a weak D call TRBD2 (7 bases). Germline assignment: CDR1 DFQATT and CDR2 SNEGSKA (reference sequence). V lost 6 bases and J 0 bases, leaving 15 bases between the germline ends. This CDR3 spans 14 amino acids. CDR3 coding DNA: TGCAGTGCCTCCCGGGGGGCCGGCTCCTACGAGCAGTACTTC. It specifies CSASRGAGSYEQYF.

V usage is TRBV29-1 and J usage is TRBJ2-5; 8 bases agree with TRBD1. This CDR3 is 16 amino acids long. With 6 bases clipped from V and 5 bases from J, the junction kept 17 bases outside the gene matches. Germline-derived CDR1 and CDR2 are SQVTM and ANQGSEA. For the CDR3, the DNA is TGCAGCGTGGTCTTCCTAGGCAGGGGGCTTTTGGAGACCCAGTACTTC. Translation: CSVVFLGRGLLETQYF.

In this sample, this clonotype turned up a few times. The genes are TRBV7-9 and TRBJ1-4; TRBD1 might be the D (6 bases). The CDR3 extends over 15 amino acids. The V and J ends lost 1 base and 5 bases respectively, with 11 bases between them. Germline CDR1 reads SEHNR; CDR2 reads FQNEAQ (reference sequence). Written as DNA, the CDR3 is TGTGCCAGCAGCTTAGGGGACGGGGGCAATGAAAAACTGTTTTTT. The encoded protein is CASSLGDGGNEKLFF.

This clonotype has ten or more counts. This chain connects TRBV20-1 to TRBJ2-3, with 7 bases matching TRBD1. The germline gives CDR1 DFQATT, CDR2 SNEGSKA (reference sequence). This CDR3 region has 14 residues. V was clipped by 5 bases and J by 6 bases; unmatched bases: 11. The CDR3 loop is CSALRQGRWDTQYF. The CDR3, as DNA: TGCAGTGCTCTCCGACAGGGTCGATGGGATACGCAGTATTTT.

This clonotype was counted at least ten times. The rearrangement links TRBV5-1 to TRBJ1-3; no firm D call. CDR3 length: 15 residues. The V gene lost 0 bases and the J gene lost 1 base, with 8 bases spanning the gap. The germline V gene encodes CDR1 SGHRS and CDR2 YFSETQ. The CDR3 bases are TGCGCCAGCAGCTTGGAATGGGGTTCTGGAAACACCATATATTTT. Translated, it gives CASSLEWGSGNTIYF. The whole variable domain, filled in from reference TRBV5-1 and TRBJ1-3, reads KAGVTQTPRYLIKTRGQQVTLSCSPISGHRSVSWYQQTPGQGLQFLFEYFSETQRNKGNFPGRFSGRQFSNSRSEMNVSTLELGDSALYLCASSLEWGSGNTIYFGEGSWLTVV.

This clonotype was observed at least ten times. V gene TRBV3-1 combines with J gene TRBJ1-3; TRBD1 is a possible D gene (5 bases). V gave up 4 bases and J gave up 3 bases, with 10 bases separating them. Per the germline V gene, CDR1 is LGHDT and CDR2 is YNNKEL (reference sequence). The CDR3 has 14 amino acids. This chain's CDR3 is CASSLGTGGNTIYF. CDR3 DNA: TGTGCCAGCAGCCTCGGGACTGGTGGAAACACCATATATTTT.